This T cell receptor beta chain came from a study of cytomegalovirus exposure and HLA in healthy donors. In the PCR, 60 Vbeta and 13 Jbeta primers were used. Clones were read by immunoSEQ multiplex PCR, and TCRdb kept only the in-frame ones, dropping some. The sample lists 50,000 or so clones, around 82% seen once, with 2% to 3% in the top ten. CDR3 length: 11 amino acids. Germline CDR1 reads MNHEY; CDR2 reads SVGAGI. The V gene lost 6 bases and the J gene lost 6 bases, with 8 bases spanning the gap. The sequenced material came from PBMCs. This TCR derives from a boy aged 5-17 years in good health and CMV-seropositive. The chain links TRBV6-5 to TRBJ1-1; D is uncertain. The CDR3 loop is CASSPPSEAFF. CDR3 in DNA: TGTGCCAGCAGCCCCCCGTCTGAAGCTTTCTTT.